One and the same sample provided the 4 T cell receptor beta chains below, sequenced in a study of cytomegalovirus exposure and HLA in healthy donors. A multiplex PCR was run with 60 Vbeta primers and 13 Jbeta primers. Generated by immunoSEQ multiplex PCR, the TCRdb table keeps only in-frame clones and is missing some. Among about 190,000 clones listed, 65% to 85% were seen once. The sample comprised PBMCs. These receptors all stem from a boy aged 2-15 years in good health and CMV-seronegative.

This clone was observed a single time. This chain links TRBV6-1 with TRBJ2-1; D possibly corresponds to TRBD2 (6 bases). The CDR3 consists of 16 residues. V gave up 2 bases and J gave up 5 bases, with 16 bases separating them. The V gene's germline CDR1 is MNHNS and CDR2 SASEGT. CDR3 DNA: TGTGCCAGCAGTGAAATCGGAGGGCGGGTGGACAATGAGCAGTTCTTC. This gives the protein CASSEIGGRVDNEQFF.

The CDR3 here is CASSPPGLLAWEQYF. The CDR3 bases are TGTGCCAGCAGCCCTCCCGGATTATTAGCATGGGAGCAGTACTTC. The V gene is TRBV7-9, the J gene TRBJ2-7; D is ambiguous. Trimming removed 5 bases at V and 7 bases at J, with 21 bases between. The length of the CDR3 is 15 residues. Per the germline V gene, CDR1 is SEHNR and CDR2 is FQNEAQ (reference sequence).

This rearrangement joins TRBV2 to TRBJ2-7; 8 bases fit TRBD1. Germline CDR1 is SNHLY and CDR2 is FYNNEI. The CDR3 spans 14 residues. V dropped 10 bases and J dropped 3; count of bases not matched to a gene: 11. CDR3 sequence reads: CATGWTGQSYEQYF. The CDR3 nucleotides read TGTGCCACCGGCTGGACAGGGCAAAGCTACGAGCAGTACTTC. Looking up the rest from reference TRBV2 and TRBJ2-7 gives the full variable domain: EPEVTQTPSHQVTQMGQEVILRCVPISNHLYFYWYRQILGQKVEFLVSFYNNEISEKSEIFDDQFSVERPDGSNFTLKIRSTKLEDSAMYFCATGWTGQSYEQYFGPGTRLTVT.

The CDR3 nucleotides read TGTGCCAGCAGTGAACCGGGACTGAGGAACTACGAGCAGTACGTC. It yields the protein CASSEPGLRNYEQYV. The rearrangement joins TRBV6-1 to TRBJ2-7, with D tentatively TRBD2 (6 bases). The CDR3 spans 15 residues. Germline CDR1 MNHNS, CDR2 SASEGT. The V and J ends lost 2 bases and 3 bases respectively, with 14 bases between them.